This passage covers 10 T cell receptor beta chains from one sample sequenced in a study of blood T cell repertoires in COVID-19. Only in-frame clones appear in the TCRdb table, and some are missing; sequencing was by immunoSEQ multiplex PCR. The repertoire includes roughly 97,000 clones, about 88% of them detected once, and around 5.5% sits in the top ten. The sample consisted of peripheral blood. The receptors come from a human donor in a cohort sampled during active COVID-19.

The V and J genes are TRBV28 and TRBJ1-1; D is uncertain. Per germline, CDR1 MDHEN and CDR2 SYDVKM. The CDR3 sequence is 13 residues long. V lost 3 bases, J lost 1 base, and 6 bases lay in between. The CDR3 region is CASSFRRNTEAFF. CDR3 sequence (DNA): TGTGCCAGCAGTTTTAGGAGGAACACTGAAGCTTTCTTT.

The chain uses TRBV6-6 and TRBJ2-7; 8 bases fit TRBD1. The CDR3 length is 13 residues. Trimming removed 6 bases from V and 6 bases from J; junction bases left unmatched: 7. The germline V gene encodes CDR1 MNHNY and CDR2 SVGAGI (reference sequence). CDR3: CASRGRTGFEQYF. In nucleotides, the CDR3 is TGTGCCAGCAGGGGGCGGACAGGGTTCGAGCAGTACTTC.

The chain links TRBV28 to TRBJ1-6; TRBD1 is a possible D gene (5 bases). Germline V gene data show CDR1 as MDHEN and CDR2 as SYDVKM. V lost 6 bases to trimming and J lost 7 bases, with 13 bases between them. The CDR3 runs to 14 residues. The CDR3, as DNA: TGTGCCAGCAGCCCGGTTAGGACAAATTCACCCCTCCACTTT. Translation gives CASSPVRTNSPLHF.

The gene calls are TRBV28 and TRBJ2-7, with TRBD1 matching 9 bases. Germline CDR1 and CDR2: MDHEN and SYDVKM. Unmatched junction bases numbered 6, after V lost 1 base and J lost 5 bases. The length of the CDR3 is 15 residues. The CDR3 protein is CASSLFGQGSHEQYF. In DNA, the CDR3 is TGTGCCAGCAGTTTATTCGGACAGGGGTCCCACGAGCAGTACTTC. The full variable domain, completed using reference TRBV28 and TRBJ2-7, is DVKVTQSSRYLVKRTGEKVFLECVQDMDHENMFWYRQDPGLGLRLIYFSYDVKMKEKGDIPEGYSVSREKKERFSLILESASTNQTSMYLCASSLFGQGSHEQYFGPGTRLTVT.

The CDR3 coding sequence is TGTGCCAGCAGACCCGGGACAGGACTTGAAGCTTTCTTT. Protein: CASRPGTGLEAFF. V is TRBV6-5 and J is TRBJ1-1; 8 positions match TRBD1. J gave up 7 bases and V 6 bases, and 7 bases lay outside the gene matches. CDR3 size: 13 residues. CDR1 and CDR2 from the germline V gene are MNHEY and SVGAGI.

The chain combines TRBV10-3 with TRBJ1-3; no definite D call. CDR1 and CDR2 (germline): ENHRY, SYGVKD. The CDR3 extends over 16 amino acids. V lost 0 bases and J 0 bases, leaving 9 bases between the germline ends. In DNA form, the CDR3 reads TGTGCCATCAGTGAGTCGTACTCTTACTCTGGAAACACCATATATTTT. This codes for CAISESYSYSGNTIYF.

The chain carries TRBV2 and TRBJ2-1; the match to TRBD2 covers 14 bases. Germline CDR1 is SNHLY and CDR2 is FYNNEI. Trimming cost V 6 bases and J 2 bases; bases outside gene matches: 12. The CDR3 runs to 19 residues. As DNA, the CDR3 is TGTGCCAGCAGCCCCTCCCGGACTAGCGGGAGGCGAACCTACAATGAGCAGTTCTTC. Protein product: CASSPSRTSGRRTYNEQFF.

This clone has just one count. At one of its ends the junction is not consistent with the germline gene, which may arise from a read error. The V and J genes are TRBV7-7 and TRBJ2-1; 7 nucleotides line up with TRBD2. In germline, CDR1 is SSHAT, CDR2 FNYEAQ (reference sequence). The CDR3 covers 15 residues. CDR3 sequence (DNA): TGTGCTAGCAGCCCTCAGATAGGAGCGGGGAATGAGCAGTTCTTC. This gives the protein CASSPQIGAGNEQFF.

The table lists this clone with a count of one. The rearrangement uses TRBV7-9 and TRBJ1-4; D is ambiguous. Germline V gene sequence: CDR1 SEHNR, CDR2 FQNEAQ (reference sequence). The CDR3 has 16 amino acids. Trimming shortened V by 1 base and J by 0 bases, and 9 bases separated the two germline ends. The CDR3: CASSLGRLATNEKLFF. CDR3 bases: TGTGCCAGCAGCTTAGGCAGGCTTGCAACTAATGAAAAACTGTTTTTT. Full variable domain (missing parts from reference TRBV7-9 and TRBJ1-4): DTGVSQNPRHKITKRGQNVTFRCDPISEHNRLYWYRQTLGQGPEFLTYFQNEAQLEKSRLLSDRFSAERPKGSFSTLEIQRTEQGDSAMYLCASSLGRLATNEKLFFGSGTQLSVL.

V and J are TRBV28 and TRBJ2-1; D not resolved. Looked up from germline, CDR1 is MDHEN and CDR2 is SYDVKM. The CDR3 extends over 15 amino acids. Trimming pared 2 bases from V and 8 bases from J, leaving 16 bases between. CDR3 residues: CASSLAHNPRHEQFF. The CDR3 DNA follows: TGTGCCAGCAGTTTAGCCCACAATCCTAGACATGAGCAGTTCTTC.